This T cell receptor beta chain derives from a study of blood T cell repertoires in COVID-19. Trimming took 2 bases from V and 7 from J, leaving 5 bases between them. CDR1 and CDR2 (germline): MNHNY, SVGAGI (reference sequence). The CDR3 covers 11 residues. The data were produced by immunoSEQ multiplex PCR, yet TCRdb's version contains in-frame clones alone and is incomplete. The table shows over 110,000 clones, with approximately 90% occurring only once. This sequence originates from a human donor in a cohort sampled during active COVID-19. The V and J genes are TRBV6-6 and TRBJ1-2; possibly TRBD1 for D (5 bases). The source material was peripheral blood. The CDR3 DNA sequence: TGTGCCAGCAGTTACAGGGGTGGCTACACCTTC. Encoded protein: CASSYRGGYTF.